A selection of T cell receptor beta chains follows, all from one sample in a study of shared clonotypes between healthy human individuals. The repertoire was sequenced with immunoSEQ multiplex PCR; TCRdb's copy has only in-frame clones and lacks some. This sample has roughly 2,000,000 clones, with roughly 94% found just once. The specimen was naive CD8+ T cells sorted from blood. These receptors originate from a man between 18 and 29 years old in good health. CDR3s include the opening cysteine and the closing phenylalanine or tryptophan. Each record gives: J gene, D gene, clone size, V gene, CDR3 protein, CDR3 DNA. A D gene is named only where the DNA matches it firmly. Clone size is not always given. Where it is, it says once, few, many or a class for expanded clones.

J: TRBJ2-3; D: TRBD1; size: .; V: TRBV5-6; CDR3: CASSWDRNTDTQYF; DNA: TGTGCCAGCAGCTGGGACAGAAACACAGATACGCAGTATTTT
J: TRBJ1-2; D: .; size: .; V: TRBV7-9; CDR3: CASSSSSERYGYTF; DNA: TGTGCCAGCAGCTCTTCCTCTGAGCGCTATGGCTACACCTTC
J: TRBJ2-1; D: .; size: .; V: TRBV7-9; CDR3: CASRFPGSDLAKNEQFF; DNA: TGTGCCAGCAGATTTCCGGGATCGGACCTTGCCAAGAATGAGCAGTTCTTC
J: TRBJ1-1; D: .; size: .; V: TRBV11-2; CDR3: CASSLPNVAEAFF; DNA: TGTGCCAGCAGCCTGCCTAACGTGGCTGAAGCTTTCTTT
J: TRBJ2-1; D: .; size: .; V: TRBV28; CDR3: CASSPGISYNEQFF; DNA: TGTGCCAGCAGTCCAGGGATCTCCTACAATGAGCAGTTCTTC
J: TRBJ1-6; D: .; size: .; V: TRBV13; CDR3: CASSLVRENSPLHF; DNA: TGTGCCAGCAGCTTAGTCAGGGAGAACTCACCCCTCCACTTT
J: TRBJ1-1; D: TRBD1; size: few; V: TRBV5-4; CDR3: CASSGTGEVTEAFF; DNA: TGTGCCAGCAGCGGGACAGGGGAAGTCACTGAAGCTTTCTTT
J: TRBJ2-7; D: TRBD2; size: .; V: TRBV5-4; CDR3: CASSSGLELYEQYF; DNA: TGTGCCAGCAGCTCGGGACTAGAGTTGTACGAGCAGTACTTC
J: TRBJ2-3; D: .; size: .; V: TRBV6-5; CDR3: CASSYGSVTDTQYF; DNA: TGTGCCAGCAGTTACGGTAGCGTCACAGATACGCAGTATTTT
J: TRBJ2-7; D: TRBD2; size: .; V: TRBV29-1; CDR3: CSVTGLAGSYEQYF; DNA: TGCAGCGTGACTGGACTAGCGGGCTCCTACGAGCAGTACTTC
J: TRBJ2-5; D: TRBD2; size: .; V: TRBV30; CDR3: CAWSWTSGGEETQYF; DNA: TGTGCCTGGAGCTGGACTAGCGGGGGGGAAGAGACCCAGTACTTC
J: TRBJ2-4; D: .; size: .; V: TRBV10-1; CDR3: CASSESSGGDIQYF; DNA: TGCGCCAGCAGTGAGTCGAGCGGAGGGGACATTCAGTACTTC
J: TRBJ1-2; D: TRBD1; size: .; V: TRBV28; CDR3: CASSLSLGQTPEDGYTF; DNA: TGTGCCAGCAGTTTATCTTTGGGACAGACTCCCGAGGATGGCTACACCTTC
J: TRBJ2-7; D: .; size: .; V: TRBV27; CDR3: CASSPGGYEQYF; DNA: TGTGCCAGCAGCCCTGGGGGATACGAGCAGTACTTC
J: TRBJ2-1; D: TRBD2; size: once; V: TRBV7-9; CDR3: CASSTGGDPYNEQFF; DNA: TGTGCCAGCAGCACCGGGGGGGACCCCTACAATGAGCAGTTCTTC
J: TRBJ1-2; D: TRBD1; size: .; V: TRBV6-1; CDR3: CASSVLTGGNYGYTF; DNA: TGTGCCAGCAGTGTACTGACAGGGGGAAACTATGGCTACACCTTC
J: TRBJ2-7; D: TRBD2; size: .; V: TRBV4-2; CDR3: CASSQGLAAFSYEQYF; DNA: TGTGCCAGCAGCCAGGGACTAGCGGCCTTTTCCTACGAGCAGTACTTC
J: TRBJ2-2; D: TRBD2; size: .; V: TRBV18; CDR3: CASSPLAGLNTGELFF; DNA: TGTGCCAGCTCACCCCTTGCGGGACTAAACACCGGGGAGCTGTTTTTT
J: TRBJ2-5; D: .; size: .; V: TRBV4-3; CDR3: CASSQEGGQETQYF; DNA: TGCGCCAGCAGCCAAGAGGGAGGCCAAGAGACCCAGTACTTC
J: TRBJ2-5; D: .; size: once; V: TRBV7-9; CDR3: CASSSPGAGSRETQYF; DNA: TGTGCCAGCAGCTCCCCTGGGGCAGGGAGCCGGGAGACCCAGTACTTC